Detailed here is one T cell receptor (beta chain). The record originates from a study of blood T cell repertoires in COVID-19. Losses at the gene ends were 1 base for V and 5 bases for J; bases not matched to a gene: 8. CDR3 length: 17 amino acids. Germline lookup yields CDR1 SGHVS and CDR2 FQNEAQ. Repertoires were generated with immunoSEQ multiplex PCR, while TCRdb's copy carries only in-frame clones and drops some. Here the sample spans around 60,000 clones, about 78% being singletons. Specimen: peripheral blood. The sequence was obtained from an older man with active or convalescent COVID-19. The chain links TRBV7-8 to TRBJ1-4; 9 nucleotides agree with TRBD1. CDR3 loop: CASSLGLAGTGNEKLFF. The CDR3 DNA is TGTGCCAGCAGCTTAGGATTGGCCGGGACAGGGAATGAAAAACTGTTTTTT.